This T cell receptor beta chain was obtained from a study of OX40 agonist ivuxolimab in advanced cancers. Turning to the study itself: Hepatocellular carcinoma, melanoma, renal cell or head and neck cancer was diagnosed in the dose-escalation patients. Overall study findings and caveats: Averaged across samples, CD8+ T cells carried more expanded clones than CD4+ did. The study did not work out the antigen specificity of the expanded peripheral T cells.

The CDR3 runs to 18 residues. The germline V gene has CDR1 SGHKS and CDR2 YYEKEE (reference sequence). With V trimmed by 0 bases and J by 0 bases, 9 bases remained unmatched. With autoimmune disease history or systemic immunosuppression, patients were excluded. Remarks on this clone: What it recognizes is unknown.

Clones were read by immunoSEQ multiplex PCR, and TCRdb kept only the in-frame ones, dropping some. The sample holds approximately 66,000 clones, 85% seen once. The clonotype was recovered from an adult with an advanced solid tumor such as melanoma, head and neck, liver or kidney cancer. The sequences come from CD4+ or CD8+ T cells sorted from blood, collected in a trial of the OX40 agonist ivuxolimab. The chain employs TRBV5-5 and TRBJ2-3, with 8 bases fitting TRBD2. This CDR3 is CASSLGAAGVYSTDTQYF. The CDR3, as DNA: TGTGCCAGCAGCTTGGGCGCAGCGGGGGTCTATAGCACAGATACGCAGTATTTT.